This TCR beta chain was identified in a study of T cells after yellow fever vaccination. About the study: Fractions low in cell number were prepared with SMART-Seq v4 Ultra Low Input. General observations from the study: Only a small proportion of the clonotypes turned up in both the CD4 and the CD8 compartments, likely arising from convergent recombination. Reappearing after the booster were most of the clones from primary vaccination (around 96% CD4, about 87% CD8).

This clonotype came up a few times. What it binds is unknown. TCRdb recomputed calls from the 5' RACE reads with MiXCR, one row per CDR3 protein. The top ten hold 24% of the sample, which has a few hundred thousand distinct CDR3 sequences, under 5% seen once. Trimming cost V 3 bases and J 7 bases; bases outside gene matches: 1. This CDR3 contains 13 residues. CDR1 and CDR2 (germline): DFQATT, SNEGSKA (reference sequence). V and J are TRBV20-1 and TRBJ1-6; 9 bases agree with TRBD1. The specimen comprised PBMCs, sampled 5 days after the yellow fever booster vaccination. The sequence derives from a man between 18 and 35 years old who received the YFV17D yellow fever vaccine. The CDR3 DNA is TGCAGTGCTAGCGGGACAGGGAATTCACCCCTCCACTTT. Its protein product is CSASGTGNSPLHF.